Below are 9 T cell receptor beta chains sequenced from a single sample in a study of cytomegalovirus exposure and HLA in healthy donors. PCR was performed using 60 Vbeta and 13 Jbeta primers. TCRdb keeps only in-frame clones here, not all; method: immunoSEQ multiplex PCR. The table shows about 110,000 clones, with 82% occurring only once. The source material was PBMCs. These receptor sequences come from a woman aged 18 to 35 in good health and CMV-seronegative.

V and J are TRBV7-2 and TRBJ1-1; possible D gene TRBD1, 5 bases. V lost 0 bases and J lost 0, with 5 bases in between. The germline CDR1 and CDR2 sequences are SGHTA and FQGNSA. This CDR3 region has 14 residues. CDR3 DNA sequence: TGTGCCAGCAGCTTAGCGGGGCTGAACACTGAAGCTTTCTTT. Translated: CASSLAGLNTEAFF.

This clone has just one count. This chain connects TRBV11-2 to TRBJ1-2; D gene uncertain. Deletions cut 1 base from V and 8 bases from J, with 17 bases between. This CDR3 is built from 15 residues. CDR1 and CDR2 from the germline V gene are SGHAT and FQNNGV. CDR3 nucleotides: TGTGCCAGCAGCTTAGGAGAGGGTCCGGTACGGGGCTACACCTTC. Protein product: CASSLGEGPVRGYTF.

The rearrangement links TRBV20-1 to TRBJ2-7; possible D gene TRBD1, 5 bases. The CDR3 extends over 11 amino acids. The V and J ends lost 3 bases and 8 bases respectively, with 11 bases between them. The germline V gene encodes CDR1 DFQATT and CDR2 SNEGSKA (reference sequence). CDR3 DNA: TGCAGTGCTAGTTGGCAGGGAAAGCAGTACGTC. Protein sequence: CSASWQGKQYV.

DNA for the CDR3: TGTGCCAGCAGCTTAGTGGCAGGGGACACAGATACGCAGTATTTT. Translated: CASSLVAGDTDTQYF. The chain combines TRBV7-8 with TRBJ2-3; TRBD1 might be the D (6 bases). The CDR3 extends over 15 amino acids. V was cut by 1 base and J by 2 bases, with 10 bases left in between. Per the germline V gene, CDR1 is SGHVS and CDR2 is FQNEAQ. The whole variable domain, filled in from reference TRBV7-8 and TRBJ2-3, reads GAGVSQSPRYKVAKRGQDVALRCDPISGHVSLFWYQQALGQGPEFLTYFQNEAQLDKSGLPSDRFFAERPEGSVSTLKIQRTQQEDSAVYLCASSLVAGDTDTQYFGPGTRLTVL.

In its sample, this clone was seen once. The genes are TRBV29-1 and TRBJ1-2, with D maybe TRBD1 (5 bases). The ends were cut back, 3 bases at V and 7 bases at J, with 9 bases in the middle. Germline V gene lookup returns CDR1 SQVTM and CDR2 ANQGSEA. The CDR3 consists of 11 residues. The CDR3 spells CSVDGGSGYTF. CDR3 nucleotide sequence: TGCAGCGTTGACGGGGGGTCTGGCTACACCTTC. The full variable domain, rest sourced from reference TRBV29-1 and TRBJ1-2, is SAVISQKPSRDICQRGTSLTIQCQVDSQVTMMFWYRQQPGQSLTLIATANQGSEATYESGFVIDKFPISRPNLTFSTLTVSNMSPEDSSIYLCSVDGGSGYTFGSGTRLTVV.

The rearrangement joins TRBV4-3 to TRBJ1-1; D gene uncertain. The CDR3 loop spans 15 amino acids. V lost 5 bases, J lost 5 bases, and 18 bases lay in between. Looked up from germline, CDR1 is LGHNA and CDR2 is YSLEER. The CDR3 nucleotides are TGCGCCAGCAGCGATGAAGTTATTGGCTGGACTGAAGCTTTCTTT. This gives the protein CASSDEVIGWTEAFF.

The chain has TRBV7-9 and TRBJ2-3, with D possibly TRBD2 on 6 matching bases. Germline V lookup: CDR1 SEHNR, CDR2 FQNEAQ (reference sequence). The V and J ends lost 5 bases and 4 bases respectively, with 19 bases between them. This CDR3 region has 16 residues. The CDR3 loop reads CASSPSSGYGADTQYF. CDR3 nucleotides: TGTGCCAGCAGCCCAAGCAGCGGGTATGGGGCAGATACGCAGTATTTT.

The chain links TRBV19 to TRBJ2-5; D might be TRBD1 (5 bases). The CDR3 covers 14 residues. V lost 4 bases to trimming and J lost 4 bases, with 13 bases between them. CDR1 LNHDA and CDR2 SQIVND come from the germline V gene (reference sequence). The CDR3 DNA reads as TGTGCCAGTAGTACACTGGGGCTAGGAGAGACCCAGTACTTC. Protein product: CASSTLGLGETQYF.

CDR3 amino acids: CASSIAAAGAIRTQYF. CDR3 DNA sequence: TGTGCCAGTAGTATAGCGGCGGCGGGTGCAATTCGGACCCAGTACTTC. The V and J genes are TRBV19 and TRBJ2-5; D is possibly TRBD2 (5 bases). The CDR3 totals 16 residues. The V gene's germline CDR1 is LNHDA and CDR2 SQIVND (reference sequence). V dropped 1 base and J dropped 7 bases, with 19 bases sitting between them.